This T cell receptor (beta chain) appears in the sequencing data of a study of cytomegalovirus exposure and HLA in healthy donors. TCRdb's table, derived via immunoSEQ multiplex PCR, lists solely in-frame clones and lacks some. The table shows approximately 230,000 clones, with over 75% occurring only once. Germline CDR1 is MNHEY and CDR2 is SMNVEV (reference sequence). Trimming stripped 4 bases from V and 0 bases from J, with 22 bases between. The CDR3 runs to 20 residues. Sequenced: PBMCs. The sequence was obtained from a man younger than 35 in good health and CMV-seropositive. The V and J genes are TRBV27 and TRBJ2-6; no firm D call. The DNA for the CDR3 is TGTGCCAGCAGTTCCCCCGGGTTGGCGAAGGGCAACTCTGGGGCCAACGTCCTGACTTTC. Its translation: CASSSPGLAKGNSGANVLTF. The full variable domain, in which reference TRBV27 and TRBJ2-6 provide the parts outside the CDR3, is EAQVTQNPRYLITVTGKKLTVTCSQNMNHEYMSWYRQDPGLGLRQIYYSMNVEVTDKGDVPEGYKVSRKEKRNFPLILESPSPNQTSLYFCASSSPGLAKGNSGANVLTFGAGSRLTVL.